The 24 T cell receptor beta chains below come from one sample, sequenced in a study of blood T cells in healthy people across ages (dated by TCRdb to about 2015). The library came from 5' RACE. The sequencer was an Illumina HiSeq 2500. A second PCR of roughly 7 to 11 cycles was performed with a sample-barcoded 5' primer and a J-beta primer mix. TCRdb applied fastp at Q25 and MiXCR to the public reads, then kept only in-frame beta chains. Rows matching on CDR3 protein sequence are summarized as one entry with the most common DNA and genes. The sample data list about 900,000 distinct CDR3 sequences, and around 46% of these were observed just once. The ten largest clones take up around an eighth of the sample. Sequenced material: blood. All receptors derive from a man aged 25 to 45 in good health.

The sample holds a few counts of this clonotype. The chain carries TRBV5-1 and TRBJ2-7, with 8 nucleotides matching TRBD1. Germline V gene data show CDR1 as SGHRS and CDR2 as YFSETQ. CDR3 length: 16 amino acids. The V and J ends lost 4 bases and 2 bases, in that order; junction bases with no gene match: 11. CDR3 sequence reads: CASSLPSGQAAYEQYF. CDR3 DNA: TGCGCCAGCAGCCTACCTTCGGGACAGGCGGCCTACGAGCAGTACTTC.

This clonotype has only a few counts. The CDR3 sequence is CASSRGPGQGDYGYTF. CDR3 bases: TGTGCCAGTAGTAGAGGTCCGGGACAGGGGGATTATGGCTACACCTTC. The rearrangement links TRBV19 to TRBJ1-2; 11 bases are a match to TRBD1. Germline assignment: CDR1 LNHDA and CDR2 SQIVND (reference sequence). This CDR3 comprises 16 residues. Trimming at V came to 4 bases and at J to 5 bases, leaving 9 bases not matched to a gene.

The V and J genes are TRBV7-9 and TRBJ1-2, with D possibly being TRBD1 (5 bases). Trimming left V 4 bases short and J 8 bases short, with 20 bases between. The CDR3 consists of 15 residues. The germline V gene has CDR1 SEHNR and CDR2 FQNEAQ (reference sequence). CDR3 nucleotides: TGTGCCAGCAGCTCCCAACAGGAGTTTCTATGGGGCTACACCTTC. Amino acids: CASSSQQEFLWGYTF.

J is TRBJ2-6 and V is TRBV28, with 7 bases lining up with TRBD2. V lost 7 bases, J lost 2 bases, and 5 bases stayed unmatched. CDR1 and CDR2 from the germline V gene are MDHEN and SYDVKM. The length of the CDR3 is 15 residues. The CDR3 sequence: CASNLSGAGANVLTF. CDR3 nucleotides: TGTGCCAGCAACCTGAGCGGGGCTGGGGCCAACGTCCTGACTTTC.

Comment on this clonotype: A much larger clone differs from this one at a single base, so this may be a read error. The rearrangement joins TRBV7-3 to TRBJ2-1; no reliable D call. The germline V and J ends were trimmed by 1 base and 5 bases, with 12 bases remaining between them. Germline V gene lookup returns CDR1 SGHTA and CDR2 FQGTGA. CDR3 length: 15 residues. The CDR3 DNA sequence: TGTGCCAGCAGCTTAAAAAGCGTGGGGAACAATGAGCAGTTCTTC. Translated, it gives CASSLKSVGNNEQFF.

This chain joins TRBV9 and TRBJ2-1; D not certain. CDR3 length: 12 amino acids. V was clipped by 0 bases and J by 9 bases, with 7 bases between them. Germline assignment: CDR1 SGDLS and CDR2 YYNGEE. Here the CDR3 reads CASSVDNFEQFF. DNA for the CDR3: TGTGCCAGCAGCGTAGACAACTTTGAGCAGTTCTTC.

Only a few counts were recorded for this clonotype. The chain combines TRBV20-1 with TRBJ2-2; D unclear. The V end lost 5 bases, the J end lost 0 bases, and 7 bases lay between the germline ends. The CDR3 covers 13 residues. Per the germline V gene, CDR1 is DFQATT and CDR2 is SNEGSKA (reference sequence). The CDR3 protein is CSAPASNTGELFF. The CDR3, as DNA: TGCAGTGCTCCTGCATCGAACACCGGGGAGCTGTTTTTT.

This clonotype was seen a handful of times. V is TRBV6-4 and J is TRBJ2-1; 8 bases agree with TRBD2. Germline V gene sequence: CDR1 MRHNA, CDR2 SNTAGT. There are 17 residues in the CDR3. With V trimmed by 4 bases and J by 0 bases, 8 bases remained unmatched. Here the CDR3 DNA reads TGTGCCAGCAGTGTCCTTTATGGGACTAGCTCCTACAATGAGCAGTTCTTC. This sequence encodes CASSVLYGTSSYNEQFF.

J is TRBJ1-1 and V is TRBV7-9; tentative D call: TRBD1 (5 bases). V was clipped by 2 bases and J by 8 bases, with 12 bases between them. The CDR3 is made up of 13 amino acids. Germline-derived CDR1 and CDR2 are SEHNR and FQNEAQ (reference sequence). CDR3 nucleotides: TGTGCCAGCAGCTTATACAGGAGTCCCGAAGCTTTCTTT. This sequence encodes CASSLYRSPEAFF.

The J gene is TRBJ2-7, the V gene TRBV28; a possible D gene is TRBD1 (5 bases). V was shortened by 6 bases and J by 3 bases, with 15 bases between the two germline ends. This CDR3 has 14 residues. The germline V gene has CDR1 MDHEN and CDR2 SYDVKM. The CDR3: CASRQDAPVYEQYF. CDR3 DNA: TGTGCCAGCAGACAGGACGCCCCCGTCTACGAGCAGTACTTC. The variable domain in full, completed from reference TRBV28 and TRBJ2-7, reads DVKVTQSSRYLVKRTGEKVFLECVQDMDHENMFWYRQDPGLGLRLIYFSYDVKMKEKGDIPEGYSVSREKKERFSLILESASTNQTSMYLCASRQDAPVYEQYFGPGTRLTVT.

This chain connects TRBV20-1 to TRBJ2-3; possibly TRBD1 or TRBD2 for D (6 bases each). The CDR3 runs to 11 residues. Germline V gives CDR1 DFQATT, CDR2 SNEGSKA (reference sequence). CDR3 loop: CSTGATDTQYF. The CDR3 DNA follows: TGCAGCACGGGGGCCACAGATACGCAGTATTTT.

V gene TRBV27 combines with J gene TRBJ1-6, with D unresolved. V dropped 3 bases and J dropped 10 bases, with 16 bases sitting between them. The CDR3 consists of 15 residues. Germline V gene data show CDR1 as MNHEY and CDR2 as SMNVEV (reference sequence). The CDR3 spells CASSFVAVRGSPLHF. CDR3 DNA: TGTGCCAGCAGTTTTGTTGCGGTCCGCGGGTCACCCCTCCACTTT.

This clonotype was found a few times. The V gene is TRBV27, the J gene TRBJ2-2; the match to TRBD2 covers 11 bases. The CDR3 consists of 14 residues. From germline, CDR1 is MNHEY and CDR2 SMNVEV (reference sequence). The junction had 2 bases not matched to a gene; V was cut back by 5 bases and J by 6 bases. The CDR3 sequence: CASSTSGGAGELFF. CDR3 coding DNA: TGTGCCAGCAGTACTAGCGGGGGTGCCGGGGAGCTGTTTTTT.

The chain carries TRBV20-1 and TRBJ2-3; D gene unclear. Germline CDR1 reads DFQATT; CDR2 reads SNEGSKA (reference sequence). The CDR3 sequence is 13 residues long. Trimming pared 4 bases from V and 2 bases from J, leaving 10 bases between. The DNA of the CDR3 is TGCAGTGCTACCGTCCCTCTCACAGATACGCAGTATTTT. It codes for CSATVPLTDTQYF.

This clonotype was detected a few times. The rearrangement joins TRBV5-6 to TRBJ1-2; 10 bases are shared with TRBD1. Germline CDR1 is SGHDT and CDR2 is YYEEEE. With 3 bases clipped from V and 8 bases from J, the junction kept 7 bases outside the gene matches. The CDR3 sequence is 14 residues long. The CDR3 DNA is TGTGCCAGCAGCTCCGGGACAGGGGCCTTCGGCTACACCTTC. It encodes CASSSGTGAFGYTF. The full variable domain, in which reference TRBV5-6 and TRBJ1-2 provide the parts outside the CDR3, is DAGVTQSPTHLIKTRGQQVTLRCSPKSGHDTVSWYQQALGQGPQFIFQYYEEEERQRGNFPDRFSGHQFPNYSSELNVNALLLGDSALYLCASSSGTGAFGYTFGSGTRLTVV.

The CDR3 spells CASSTHYGQGNYGYTF. The CDR3 nucleotides are TGTGCCAGCAGTACACATTACGGACAGGGAAACTATGGCTACACCTTC. The rearrangement joins TRBV27 to TRBJ1-2, with TRBD1 matching over 8 bases. This CDR3 has 16 residues. Unmatched junction bases numbered 10, after V lost 5 bases and J lost 2 bases. The germline V gene encodes CDR1 MNHEY and CDR2 SMNVEV (reference sequence).

The chain combines TRBV5-1 with TRBJ2-3, with TRBD2 matching over 11 bases. There are 14 residues in the CDR3. The germline gives CDR1 SGHRS, CDR2 YFSETQ. Trimming at V came to 9 bases and at J to 6 bases, leaving 9 bases not matched to a gene. DNA of the CDR3: TGCGCCACCGGGCTAGCGGGGGGCTACGATACGCAGTATTTT. It is translated as CATGLAGGYDTQYF.

The chain couples TRBV7-2 to TRBJ1-1; 8 bases agree with TRBD1. V was pared by 1 base and J by 1 base, with 11 bases of the junction left unmatched. The CDR3 is made up of 18 amino acids. The germline V gene encodes CDR1 SGHTA and CDR2 FQGNSA. Here the CDR3 reads CASSLDATGAFQNTEAFF. Here the CDR3 DNA reads TGTGCCAGCAGCTTAGATGCGACAGGGGCGTTTCAGAACACTGAAGCTTTCTTT.

As DNA, the CDR3 is TGTGCCAGCAGAACCTGGACTAGCGCCTACAATGAGCAGTTCTTC. Translation: CASRTWTSAYNEQFF. This sequence joins TRBV13 and TRBJ2-1; 9 bases agree with TRBD2. Unmatched junction bases numbered 5, after V lost 6 bases and J lost 2 bases. Germline V CDR1 and CDR2: PRHDT, FYEKMQ (reference sequence). The CDR3 contains 15 residues.

With regard to this clonotype: At one boundary the junction diverges from the germline segment, which might be a read error. V usage is TRBV12-3 or TRBV12-4 and J usage is TRBJ1-2; D remains ambiguous. CDR3 length equals 13 residues. CDR3 nucleotides: TGTGCCAGCAGTGTAGCCCCGTTTTACGGCTACACCTTC. This translates into CASSVAPFYGYTF.

This clonotype was counted a single time. This chain joins TRBV12-3 or TRBV12-4 and TRBJ1-5; TRBD1 agrees at 7 bases. There are 16 residues in the CDR3. V lost 3 bases and J lost 2; bases outside the gene matches: 7. The CDR3 DNA reads TGTGCCAGCAGTTTTTATACAGGGGCCGGCAATCAGCCCCAGCATTTT. This sequence encodes CASSFYTGAGNQPQHF.

CDR3 coding DNA: TGCAGTGCTAGCGGACTAGCGGGCTCCAATGAGCAGTTCTTC. Translation: CSASGLAGSNEQFF. The rearrangement links TRBV20-1 to TRBJ2-1, with 11 bases fitting TRBD2. The length of the CDR3 is 14 residues. The trim removed 3 bases at V and 6 bases at J, leaving 4 bases unmatched. Germline assignment: CDR1 DFQATT and CDR2 SNEGSKA (reference sequence).

J is TRBJ2-3 and V is TRBV20-1; possibly TRBD2 for D (5 bases). From germline, CDR1 is DFQATT and CDR2 SNEGSKA (reference sequence). Trimming removed 4 bases from V and 0 bases from J, with 11 bases in between. There are 14 residues in the CDR3. DNA for the CDR3: TGCAGTGCTATGAGGGCAGGCAGCACAGATACGCAGTATTTT. Protein: CSAMRAGSTDTQYF.

This clonotype was counted a single time. The DNA of the CDR3 is TGTGCCATCACTCTGGCTAGCGGGGGGAAGACAGATACGCAGTATTTT. Protein sequence: CAITLASGGKTDTQYF. The chain links TRBV10-3 to TRBJ2-3, with 11 bases fitting TRBD2. J lost 3 bases, V lost 7 bases, and 9 bases had no gene match. The CDR3 has 16 amino acids. CDR1 ENHRY and CDR2 SYGVKD come from the germline V gene.